The clone carrying this T cell receptor (beta chain) has ten or more counts. The CDR3 has 15 amino acids. CDR1 and CDR2 from the germline V gene are SGHRS and YFSETQ. The germline V and J ends were trimmed by 2 bases and 2 bases, with 13 bases remaining between them. Alpha and beta chains were covered, as first-strand cDNA relied on TRAV- and TRBV-specific primers. The PCR that amplified TCRs ran for 20 cycles, relying on a constant-region primer and a V-primer adapter. TCRdb used MiXCR to reprocess the reads, holding one entry per CDR3 protein. The sample has 60,000 to 90,000 distinct CDR3 sequences; approximately 31% are singletons. Time point reported: before trial treatment. The record originates from a study of low-dose radiotherapy and immunotherapy resistance in tumors.

The sequencing used PBMCs, collected before treatment. The source is a female donor with ovarian cancer. This chain uses TRBV5-1 with TRBJ2-5, with D perhaps assigned TRBD1 or TRBD2 (5 bases each). The CDR3 DNA is TGCGCCAGCAGCTTATTTCCCAGGGAGCAAGAGACCCAGTACTTC. It yields the protein CASSLFPREQETQYF.